Sequencing of this T cell receptor beta chain was carried out in a study of neoadjuvant nivolumab and ipilimumab in lung cancer. Looking at the study overall: The combination arm added day-1 ipilimumab 1 mg/kg to nivolumab 3 mg/kg on days 1, 15, 29.

Study-level findings and limits: Blood richness before therapy tracked richness in tumors resected after neoadjuvant therapy. TCR clonality did not significantly correlate with pathologic tumor regression. From pretherapy to surgery, tumor richness and clonality rose with dual therapy.

V lost 0 bases, J lost 12 bases, and 13 bases stayed unmatched. Germline V CDR1 and CDR2: MNHNS, SASEGT. CDR3 length: 15 residues. Repertoires were generated with immunoSEQ multiplex PCR, while TCRdb's copy carries only in-frame clones and drops some. The top ten hold 7% to 9% of the sample, which has 15,000 to 20,000 clones, less than 85% seen once. Points on this clone: The antigen remains undetermined.

This chain links TRBV6-1 with TRBJ1-2; TRBD1 matches at 7 bases. Material: tumor tissue, obtained after neoadjuvant nivolumab, alone or with ipilimumab, at or shortly before surgery. The TCR comes from an adult with non-small cell lung cancer. The CDR3 region is CASSEALRQGVAHTF. CDR3 DNA: TGTGCCAGCAGTGAAGCGTTGAGACAGGGAGTGGCTCACACCTTC.